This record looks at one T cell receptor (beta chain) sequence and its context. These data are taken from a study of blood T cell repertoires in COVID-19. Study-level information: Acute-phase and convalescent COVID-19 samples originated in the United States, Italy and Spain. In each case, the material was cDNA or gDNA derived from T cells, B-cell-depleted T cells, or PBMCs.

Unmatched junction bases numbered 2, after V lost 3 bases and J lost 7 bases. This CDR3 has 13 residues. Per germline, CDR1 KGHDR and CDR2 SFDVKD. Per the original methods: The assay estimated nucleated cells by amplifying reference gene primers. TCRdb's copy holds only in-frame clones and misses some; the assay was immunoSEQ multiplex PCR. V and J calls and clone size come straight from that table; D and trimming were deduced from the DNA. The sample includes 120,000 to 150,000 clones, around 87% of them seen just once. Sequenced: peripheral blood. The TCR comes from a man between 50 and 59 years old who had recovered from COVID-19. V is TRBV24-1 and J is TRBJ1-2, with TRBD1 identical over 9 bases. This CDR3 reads CATSDKTGGGYTF. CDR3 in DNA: TGTGCCACCAGTGATAAGACAGGGGGTGGCTACACCTTC.